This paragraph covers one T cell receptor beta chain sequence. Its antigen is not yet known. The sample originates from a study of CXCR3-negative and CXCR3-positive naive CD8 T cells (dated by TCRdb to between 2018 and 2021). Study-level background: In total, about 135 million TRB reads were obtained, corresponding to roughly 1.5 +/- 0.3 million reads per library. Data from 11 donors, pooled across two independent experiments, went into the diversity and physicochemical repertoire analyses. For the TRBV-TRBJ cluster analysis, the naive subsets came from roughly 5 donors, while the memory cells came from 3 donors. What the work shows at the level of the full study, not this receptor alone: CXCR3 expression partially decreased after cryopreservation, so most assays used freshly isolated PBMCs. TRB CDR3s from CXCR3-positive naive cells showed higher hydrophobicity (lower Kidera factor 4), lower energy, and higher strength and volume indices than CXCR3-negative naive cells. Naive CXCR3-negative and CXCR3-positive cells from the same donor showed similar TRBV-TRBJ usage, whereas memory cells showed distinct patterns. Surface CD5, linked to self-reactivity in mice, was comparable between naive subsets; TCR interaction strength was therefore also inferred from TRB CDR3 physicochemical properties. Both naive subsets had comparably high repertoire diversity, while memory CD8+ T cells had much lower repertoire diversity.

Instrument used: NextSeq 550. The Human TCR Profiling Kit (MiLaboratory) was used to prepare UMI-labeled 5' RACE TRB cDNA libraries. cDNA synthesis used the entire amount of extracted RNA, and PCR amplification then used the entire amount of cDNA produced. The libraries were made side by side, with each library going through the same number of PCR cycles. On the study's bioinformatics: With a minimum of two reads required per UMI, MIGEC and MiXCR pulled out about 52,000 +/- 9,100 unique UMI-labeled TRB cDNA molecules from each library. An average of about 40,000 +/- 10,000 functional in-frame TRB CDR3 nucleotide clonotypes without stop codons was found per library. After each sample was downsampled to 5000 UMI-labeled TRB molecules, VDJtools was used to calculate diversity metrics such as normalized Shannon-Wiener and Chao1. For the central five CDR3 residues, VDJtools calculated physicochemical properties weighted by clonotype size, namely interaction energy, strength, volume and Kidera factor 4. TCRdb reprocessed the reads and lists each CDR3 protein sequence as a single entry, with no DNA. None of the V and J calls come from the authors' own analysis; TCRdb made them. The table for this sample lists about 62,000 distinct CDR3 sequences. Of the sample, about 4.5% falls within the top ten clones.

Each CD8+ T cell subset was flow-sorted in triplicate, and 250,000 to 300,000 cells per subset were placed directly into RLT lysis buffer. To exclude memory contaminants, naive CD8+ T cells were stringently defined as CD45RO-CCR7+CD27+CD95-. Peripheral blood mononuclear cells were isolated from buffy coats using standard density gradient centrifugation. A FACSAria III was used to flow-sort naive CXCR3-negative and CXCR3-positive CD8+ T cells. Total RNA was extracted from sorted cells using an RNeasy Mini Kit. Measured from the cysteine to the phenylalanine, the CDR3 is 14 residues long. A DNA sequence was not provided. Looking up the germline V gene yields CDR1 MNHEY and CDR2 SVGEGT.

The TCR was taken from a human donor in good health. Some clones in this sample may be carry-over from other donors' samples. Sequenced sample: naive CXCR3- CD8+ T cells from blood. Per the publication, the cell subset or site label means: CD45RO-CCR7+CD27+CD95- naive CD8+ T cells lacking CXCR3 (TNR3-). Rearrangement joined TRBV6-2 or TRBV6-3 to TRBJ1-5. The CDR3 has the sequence CASSYSSSNQPQHF.